These T cell receptor beta chains were read from a single sample in a study of CD8+ T cells in alopecia areata. TCRdb's copy holds only in-frame clones and misses some; the assay was immunoSEQ multiplex PCR. The sample yields 90,000 to 120,000 clones, about 83% seen once. The sequencing used CD8+ T cells sorted from blood, collected at week 24, from a patient treated with tofacitinib. The receptors were gathered from a human donor with alopecia areata. Each CDR3 is given with its conserved first and last residue. Fields, in order: D gene, J gene, V gene, clone size, CDR3 protein, CDR3 DNA. D genes are given only for firm matches. Rows give clone size only sometimes, using once, few, many, or a class for an expanded clone.

d_call: .; j_call: TRBJ1-4; v_call: TRBV5-1; clone_size: .; cdr3_aa: CASSLAGLNEKLFF; cdr3_nt: TGCGCCAGCAGCTTGGCAGGTCTTAATGAAAAACTGTTTTTT
d_call: .; j_call: TRBJ2-3; v_call: TRBV11-2; clone_size: .; cdr3_aa: CASSLVDFPTDTQYF; cdr3_nt: TGTGCCAGCAGCTTAGTTGACTTCCCCACAGATACGCAGTATTTT
d_call: .; j_call: TRBJ2-7; v_call: TRBV2; clone_size: .; cdr3_aa: CASSGAAQTYEQYF; cdr3_nt: TGTGCCAGCAGTGGAGCCGCTCAGACCTACGAGCAGTACTTC
d_call: TRBD2; j_call: TRBJ2-1; v_call: TRBV2; clone_size: .; cdr3_aa: CASGTSGPNEQFF; cdr3_nt: TGTGCCAGCGGGACTAGCGGACCGAATGAGCAGTTCTTC
d_call: TRBD1; j_call: TRBJ2-7; v_call: TRBV6-5; clone_size: few; cdr3_aa: CARGQAPYEQYF; cdr3_nt: TGTGCCAGGGGACAGGCCCCCTACGAGCAGTACTTC
d_call: .; j_call: TRBJ2-1; v_call: TRBV29-1; clone_size: .; cdr3_aa: CSVERRGPPYDEQFF; cdr3_nt: TGCAGCGTTGAGAGGAGGGGGCCGCCCTACGATGAGCAGTTCTTC
d_call: .; j_call: TRBJ2-1; v_call: TRBV7-9; clone_size: .; cdr3_aa: CASSSHRGGKDEQFF; cdr3_nt: TGTGCCAGCAGCTCCCATCGCGGGGGCAAGGATGAGCAGTTCTTC
d_call: .; j_call: TRBJ2-3; v_call: TRBV11-2; clone_size: .; cdr3_aa: CASTPRGGLPDTQYF; cdr3_nt: TGTGCCAGCACCCCCAGGGGGGGCCTCCCAGATACGCAGTATTTT
d_call: TRBD2; j_call: TRBJ2-7; v_call: TRBV7-2; clone_size: .; cdr3_aa: CASSWGLAGGPYEQYF; cdr3_nt: TGTGCCAGCAGCTGGGGACTAGCGGGGGGGCCTTACGAGCAGTACTTC
d_call: TRBD2; j_call: TRBJ2-3; v_call: TRBV30; clone_size: .; cdr3_aa: CACKGGGDTDTQYF; cdr3_nt: TGTGCCTGCAAAGGCGGGGGGGACACAGATACGCAGTATTTT
d_call: TRBD2; j_call: TRBJ2-1; v_call: TRBV13; clone_size: .; cdr3_aa: CASSLFLGLAGVGEQFF; cdr3_nt: TGTGCCAGCAGCTTATTTTTGGGACTAGCGGGGGTAGGTGAGCAGTTCTTC
d_call: .; j_call: TRBJ2-4; v_call: TRBV10-3; clone_size: .; cdr3_aa: CAISESGRYKNIQYF; cdr3_nt: TGTGCCATCAGTGAGTCAGGCCGATACAAAAACATTCAGTACTTC
d_call: .; j_call: TRBJ1-6; v_call: TRBV4-3; clone_size: .; cdr3_aa: CASSQGDSPLHF; cdr3_nt: TGCGCCAGCAGCCAAGGCGATTCACCCCTCCACTTT
d_call: .; j_call: TRBJ2-3; v_call: TRBV6-5; clone_size: .; cdr3_aa: CASSPPPGHTDTQYF; cdr3_nt: TGTGCCAGCAGTCCTCCCCCGGGGCACACAGATACGCAGTATTTT
d_call: .; j_call: TRBJ1-1; v_call: TRBV4-1; clone_size: .; cdr3_aa: CASSQGVAEAFF; cdr3_nt: TGCGCCAGCAGCCAAGGGGTGGCTGAAGCTTTCTTT
d_call: TRBD2; j_call: TRBJ2-3; v_call: TRBV7-2; clone_size: .; cdr3_aa: CASSVTSGGADTQYF; cdr3_nt: TGTGCCAGCAGCGTTACTAGCGGGGGGGCAGATACGCAGTATTTT
d_call: .; j_call: TRBJ2-7; v_call: TRBV23-1; clone_size: .; cdr3_aa: CASSPGTPTYEQYF; cdr3_nt: TGCGCCAGCAGTCCGGGGACTCCAACCTACGAGCAGTACTTC